Given below is one T cell receptor beta chain in context. Looked up from germline, CDR1 is SNHLY and CDR2 is FYNNEI. This CDR3 spans 14 amino acids. V shed 6 bases and J 5 bases; nucleotides not matched to a gene: 10. These data originate in a study of blood T cell repertoires in COVID-19. Study as a whole: T cells, B-cell-depleted T cells, or PBMCs supplied cDNA or gDNA.

As handled by the study authors: Amplified reference gene primers provided the basis for estimating nucleated cell counts. Sequenced by immunoSEQ multiplex PCR; TCRdb stores in-frame clones only, minus some. V and J calls and clone size are copied from that table; D and trimming were computed from the DNA. Here the sample spans approximately 150,000 clones, around 86% being singletons. The TCR originated in a man aged 65-85 years with acute or convalescent COVID-19. Sequenced input: peripheral blood. The chain carries TRBV2 and TRBJ2-7, with TRBD1 matching over 7 bases. Here the CDR3 DNA reads TGTGCCAGCAGCCGGACAGGCGAATCGGACGAGCAGTACTTC. The encoded protein is CASSRTGESDEQYF.